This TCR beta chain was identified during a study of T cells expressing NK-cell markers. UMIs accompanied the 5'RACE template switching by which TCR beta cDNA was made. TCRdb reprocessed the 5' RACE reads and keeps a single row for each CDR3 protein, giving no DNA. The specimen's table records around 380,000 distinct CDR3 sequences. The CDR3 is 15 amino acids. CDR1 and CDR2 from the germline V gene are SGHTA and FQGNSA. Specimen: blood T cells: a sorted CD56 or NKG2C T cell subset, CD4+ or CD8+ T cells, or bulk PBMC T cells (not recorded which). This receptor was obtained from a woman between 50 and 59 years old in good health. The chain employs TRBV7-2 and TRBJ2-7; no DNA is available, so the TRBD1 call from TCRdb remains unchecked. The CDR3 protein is CASSPGTGRGGEQYF. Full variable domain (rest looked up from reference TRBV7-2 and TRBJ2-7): GAGVSQSPSNKVTEKGKDVELRCDPISGHTALYWYRQSLGQGLEFLIYFQGNSAPDKSGLPSDRFSAERTGGSVSTLTIQRTQQEDSAVYLCASSPGTGRGGEQYFGPGTRLTVT.